Listed below are T cell receptor beta chains from one sample, sequenced in a study of beta chain features in type 1 diabetes. Sequenced by immunoSEQ multiplex PCR; TCRdb stores in-frame clones only, minus some. This sample has 250,000 or so clones, with 55% to 70% found just once. Sequenced material: naive CD4+ T cells from blood. The receptors derive from a man aged 25-45 years in good health. Both conserved end residues are part of each CDR3. D genes are given only for firm matches. Expanded clones get a size class; other rows say once, few or many, or leave the size out.

D	J	size	V	CDR3	DNA
NA	TRBJ1-1	NA	TRBV6-1	CASSEVRRTEAFF	TGTGCCAGCAGTGAAGTGCGCAGAACTGAAGCTTTCTTT
NA	TRBJ2-3	NA	TRBV5-1	CASSLVGRGGTDTQYF	TGCGCCAGCAGCTTGGTGGGCAGGGGAGGCACAGATACGCAGTATTTT
NA	TRBJ2-2	NA	TRBV9	CASSVGTAPGELFF	TGTGCCAGCAGCGTAGGGACAGCCCCCGGGGAGCTGTTTTTT
NA	TRBJ1-1	NA	TRBV10-3	CAIREAMNTEAFF	TGTGCCATCAGGGAAGCTATGAACACTGAAGCTTTCTTT
NA	TRBJ2-3	NA	TRBV9	CASSVAGSTDTQYF	TGTGCCAGCAGCGTAGCCGGTAGCACAGATACGCAGTATTTT
NA	TRBJ2-3	NA	TRBV2	CASKGPDTQYF	TGTGCCAGCAAAGGACCCGATACGCAGTATTTT
TRBD1	TRBJ1-2	NA	TRBV30	CAWGRGRHGYTF	TGTGCCTGGGGCAGGGGGAGACATGGCTACACCTTC
NA	TRBJ1-2	NA	TRBV20-1	CSATGPLGYTF	TGCAGTGCTACAGGTCCTTTAGGCTACACCTTC
NA	TRBJ1-2	NA	TRBV30	CAWSPDGAAVGYTF	TGTGCCTGGAGTCCCGATGGGGCAGCGGTTGGCTACACCTTC
NA	TRBJ2-7	NA	TRBV9	CASSVSPSQDEQYF	TGTGCCAGCAGCGTATCACCTAGCCAGGACGAGCAGTACTTC
TRBD2	TRBJ2-5	once	TRBV29-1	CSAWTSGQETQYF	TGCAGCGCCTGGACTAGCGGCCAAGAGACCCAGTACTTC
NA	TRBJ1-2	NA	TRBV28	CASSLQGNGYTF	TGTGCCAGCAGCCTCCAGGGGAACGGCTACACCTTC
NA	TRBJ1-4	NA	TRBV10-2	CASRGAAEKLFF	TGCGCCAGCAGAGGGGCAGCAGAAAAACTGTTTTTT
NA	TRBJ2-3	NA	TRBV7-2	CASSQGVSGHTDTQYF	TGTGCCAGCAGCCAGGGGGTCAGCGGGCACACAGATACGCAGTATTTT
NA	TRBJ2-7	NA	TRBV9	CASSPSGTYSYEQYF	TGTGCCAGCAGCCCCTCCGGGACATACTCCTACGAGCAGTACTTC
NA	TRBJ1-6	few	TRBV2	CASSERDQNSPLHF	TGTGCCAGCAGTGAGAGGGACCAAAATTCACCCCTCCACTTT
NA	TRBJ1-1	NA	TRBV18	CASSERRGTGTEAFF	TGTGCCAGCTCAGAAAGGCGAGGGACCGGCACTGAAGCTTTCTTT
NA	TRBJ2-2	NA	TRBV18	CASSPRLRADTGELFF	TGTGCCAGCTCACCAAGGCTCCGGGCTGACACCGGGGAGCTGTTTTTT
NA	TRBJ2-1	NA	TRBV6-1	CASSYSQEQFF	TGTGCCAGCAGTTATTCGCAGGAGCAGTTCTTC
NA	TRBJ2-3	NA	TRBV7-8	CASSLSTDTQYF	TGTGCCAGCAGCTTATCCACAGATACGCAGTATTTT
NA	TRBJ2-5	NA	TRBV20-1	CSAGEGETQYF	TGCAGTGCTGGTGAAGGGGAGACCCAGTACTTC
TRBD2	TRBJ2-3	NA	TRBV4-3	CASSQIAGGADTQYF	TGCGCCAGCAGCCAGATAGCGGGAGGCGCAGATACGCAGTATTTT
TRBD1	TRBJ1-2	once	TRBV7-2	CASTLTIGGSGYTF	TGTGCCAGCACCCTAACAATAGGGGGCTCTGGCTACACCTTC
TRBD2	TRBJ2-6	NA	TRBV4-2	CASSREGPSGANVLTF	TGTGCCAGCAGCCGGGAGGGTCCCTCTGGGGCCAACGTCCTGACTTTC
NA	TRBJ2-7	NA	TRBV13	CASSRKAVTTGSYEQYF	TGTGCCAGCAGCCGAAAAGCGGTCACAACCGGCTCCTACGAGCAGTACTTC
NA	TRBJ2-1	NA	TRBV6-5	CASRFGQPRGEQFF	TGTGCCAGCAGATTTGGACAGCCGCGAGGTGAGCAGTTCTTC
NA	TRBJ2-1	NA	TRBV28	CASHREHNEQFF	TGTGCCAGTCATCGAGAGCACAATGAGCAGTTCTTC
NA	TRBJ1-5	once	TRBV29-1	CSVGPGGNQPQHF	TGCAGCGTGGGGCCTGGAGGCAATCAGCCCCAGCATTTT
NA	TRBJ2-7	few	TRBV29-1	CSVGVRGKTYEQYF	TGCAGCGTTGGGGTTCGGGGCAAAACCTACGAGCAGTACTTC
NA	TRBJ2-2	NA	TRBV7-9	CASSLGPGELFF	TGTGCCAGCAGCTTGGGGCCCGGGGAGCTGTTTTTT
NA	TRBJ2-1	NA	TRBV5-4	CASSLTPLVVEQFF	TGTGCCAGCAGCTTGACACCTCTGGTCGTTGAGCAGTTCTTC
NA	TRBJ1-6	NA	TRBV7-2	CASSLQQAALGPLHF	TGTGCCAGCAGCTTACAACAGGCAGCCCTGGGACCCCTCCACTTT
NA	TRBJ2-7	NA	TRBV7-2	CASSLVEGPYEQYF	TGTGCCAGCAGCTTAGTCGAGGGGCCCTACGAGCAGTACTTC
NA	TRBJ2-7	NA	TRBV7-9	CASSLVPDTDYEQYF	TGTGCCAGCAGCTTAGTCCCGGACACCGACTACGAGCAGTACTTC
TRBD2	TRBJ2-3	NA	TRBV29-1	CSVEGSSGSADTQYF	TGCAGCGTTGAAGGGTCTAGCGGGTCGGCAGATACGCAGTATTTT
TRBD1	TRBJ2-4	NA	TRBV30	CAWKQGARNIQYF	TGTGCCTGGAAACAGGGGGCTAGGAACATTCAGTACTTC
NA	TRBJ2-1	NA	TRBV4-3	CASSQLLRDYNEQFF	TGCGCCAGCAGCCAGCTACTTAGAGACTACAATGAGCAGTTCTTC
NA	TRBJ2-7	NA	TRBV2	CASRADSPEQYF	TGTGCCAGCAGAGCGGACAGCCCCGAGCAGTACTTC
NA	TRBJ2-3	NA	TRBV30	CAWSVPVDRQPQYF	TGTGCCTGGAGTGTCCCCGTCGACAGGCAACCGCAGTATTTT
NA	TRBJ2-1	NA	TRBV4-2	CASSPGGPREQFF	TGTGCCAGCAGCCCCGGGGGCCCGCGCGAGCAGTTCTTC
TRBD1	TRBJ2-7	NA	TRBV30	CAWSAGTVYEQYF	TGTGCCTGGAGCGCCGGGACAGTTTACGAGCAGTACTTC
NA	TRBJ1-6	NA	TRBV5-1	CASTLGWEGSPLHF	TGCGCCAGCACCCTCGGCTGGGAGGGTTCACCCCTCCACTTT
NA	TRBJ2-2	NA	TRBV11-2	CASSLVGPNTGELFF	TGTGCCAGCAGCTTAGTAGGGCCGAACACCGGGGAGCTGTTTTTT
NA	TRBJ2-5	NA	TRBV7-7	CASSLLAGSQETQYF	TGTGCCAGCAGCTTACTGGCAGGATCCCAAGAGACCCAGTACTTC
NA	TRBJ2-7	NA	TRBV30	CAWRPNSYEQYF	TGTGCCTGGAGGCCAAATAGCTACGAGCAGTACTTC
TRBD1	TRBJ2-3	NA	TRBV19	CATSGTGTHGTQYF	TGTGCCACCTCCGGGACAGGGACTCATGGTACGCAGTATTTT
NA	TRBJ2-5	NA	TRBV30	CAWALTGYETQYF	TGTGCCTGGGCACTAACAGGGTATGAGACCCAGTACTTC
NA	TRBJ2-3	NA	TRBV18	CASSPPADTQYF	TGTGCCAGCTCACCACCGGCGGATACGCAGTATTTT
TRBD1	TRBJ2-7	NA	TRBV30	CAWSEQGPYEQYF	TGTGCCTGGAGTGAACAGGGGCCCTACGAGCAGTACTTC
TRBD1	TRBJ2-7	NA	TRBV25-1	CASSEGQGTSYEQYF	TGTGCCAGCAGTGAGGGACAGGGGACTTCCTACGAGCAGTACTTC
NA	TRBJ1-5	once	TRBV23-1	CASSPSAAGTDSNQPQHF	TGCGCCAGCAGTCCCTCCGCGGCTGGGACGGATAGCAATCAGCCCCAGCATTTT
NA	TRBJ2-3	few	TRBV29-1	CSVESTQYF	TGCAGCGTTGAAAGTACGCAGTATTTT
TRBD1	TRBJ2-1	NA	TRBV6-1	CASMGTGPYNEQFF	TGTGCCAGCATGGGGACAGGGCCCTACAATGAGCAGTTCTTC
NA	TRBJ2-1	few	TRBV30	CARGSTGLAQFF	TGTGCCAGAGGTAGCACGGGGTTGGCGCAGTTCTTC
TRBD2	TRBJ2-2	NA	TRBV7-2	CAIRTSGFVGELFF	TGTGCCATCCGGACTAGCGGTTTTGTCGGGGAGCTGTTTTTT
TRBD2	TRBJ2-2	NA	TRBV7-9	CASSMPPGLNTGELFF	TGTGCCAGCAGCATGCCTCCGGGACTAAACACCGGGGAGCTGTTTTTT
TRBD1	TRBJ1-2	NA	TRBV5-1	CASSMTGENGYTF	TGCGCCAGCAGCATGACAGGGGAGAATGGCTACACCTTC
NA	TRBJ2-4	few	TRBV29-1	CSVEGRAKNIQYF	TGCAGCGTTGAGGGGCGGGCCAAAAACATTCAGTACTTC
NA	TRBJ2-3	NA	TRBV29-1	CSVEVDITDTQYF	TGCAGCGTTGAAGTCGACATCACAGATACGCAGTATTTT